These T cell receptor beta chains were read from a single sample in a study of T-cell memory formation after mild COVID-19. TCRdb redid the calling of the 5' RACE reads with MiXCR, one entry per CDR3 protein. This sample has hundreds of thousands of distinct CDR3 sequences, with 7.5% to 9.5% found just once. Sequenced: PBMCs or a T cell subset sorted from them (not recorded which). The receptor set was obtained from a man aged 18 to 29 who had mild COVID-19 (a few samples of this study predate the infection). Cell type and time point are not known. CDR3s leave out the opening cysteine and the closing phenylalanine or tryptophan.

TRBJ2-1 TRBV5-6 ASTLQRLAGYNEQF
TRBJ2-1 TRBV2 ASSVEGGSSYNEQF
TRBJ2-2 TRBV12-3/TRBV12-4 ASRLSGGGTGELF
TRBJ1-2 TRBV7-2 ASSVLDT
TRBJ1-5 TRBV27 ASSSAGYNQPQH
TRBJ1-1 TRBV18 ASSPAQGGGNTEAF
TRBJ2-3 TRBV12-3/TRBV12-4 ASSQSVTDTQY
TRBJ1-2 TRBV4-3 ASSQGGGLN
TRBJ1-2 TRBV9 ASSPGSPVNYGYT
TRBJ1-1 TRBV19 ASRSYGAVEAF
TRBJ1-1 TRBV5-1 ASSLGDLQHTEAF
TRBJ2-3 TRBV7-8 ASSTRGGDTQY
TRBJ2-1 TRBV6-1 ASSTTSVSEQF
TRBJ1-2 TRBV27 ASSFGGANGYT
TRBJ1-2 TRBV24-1 ATSDRTVYGYT
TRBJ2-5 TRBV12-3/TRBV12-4 ASRPSPDSSAEETQY
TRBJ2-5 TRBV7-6 ASSLGTGGSETQY
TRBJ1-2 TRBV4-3 ASSHHGQGGYGYT
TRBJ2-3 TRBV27 ASSLYPGGYTQY
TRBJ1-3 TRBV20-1 SARRISGNTIY
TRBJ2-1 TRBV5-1 ASSLGASGGLVNEQF
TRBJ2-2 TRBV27 ASSAINTGELF
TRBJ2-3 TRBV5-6 ASSFGPSGRTDTQY
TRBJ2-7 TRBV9 ASSPRLGRDEQY
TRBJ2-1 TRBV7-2 ASSLWVGGPEQF
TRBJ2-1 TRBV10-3 AISPGTSGVEQF
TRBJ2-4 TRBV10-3 AISASLAKNIQY
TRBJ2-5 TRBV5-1 ASSLSPQETQY
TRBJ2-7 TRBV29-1 SGTSGQTYEQY
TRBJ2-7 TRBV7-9 ASSARDRPYEQY
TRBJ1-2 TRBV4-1 ASSHPTGEGYT
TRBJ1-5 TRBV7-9 ASSPGQFGNQPQH
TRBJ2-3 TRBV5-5 ASCFWTAGGTDTQY